The sequence of this T cell receptor (beta chain) was determined in a study of CD8+CD57+ T cells in acquired aplastic anemia. With 5 bases clipped from V and 4 bases from J, the junction kept 5 bases outside the gene matches. This CDR3 region has 15 residues. TCR beta VDJ and CDR3 profiling used genomic DNA as template. TCRdb independently ran MiXCR on the reads; one entry per CDR3 protein. The sample contains some 200,000 distinct CDR3 sequences, about half of which appear only once. In patients chosen for sequencing, flow cytometry had shown CD8+CD57+ cell expansion. The chain links TRBV12-3 or TRBV12-4 to TRBJ2-2; TRBD1 matches 9 bases. The sequenced sample consisted of sorted CD4+, CD8+, or CD8+CD57+ T cells (not recorded which) from PBMCs. This TCR came from a human donor with aplastic anemia. CDR3 sequence reads: CASSRLTGGTGELFF. In DNA form, the CDR3 reads TGTGCCAGCAGTCGTCTGACAGGGGGCACCGGGGAGCTGTTTTTT.